Shown below are 27 T cell receptor beta chains from a single sample sequenced in a study of T cells after yellow fever vaccination. TCRdb re-analysed the 5' RACE reads in MiXCR, keeping a single row per CDR3 protein. This table holds about 240,000 distinct CDR3 sequences, 6.9% found once. The material was CD4+ T cells sorted from PBMCs, obtained 15 days after the yellow fever booster vaccination. The receptors stem from a man aged 30 to 45 who received the YFV17D yellow fever vaccine.

The sample holds a few counts of this clonotype. The chain combines TRBV30 with TRBJ2-5, with a weak D call TRBD1 (6 bases). The CDR3 runs 14 residues. Trimming left V 2 bases short and J 4 bases short, with 14 bases between. The germline V gene encodes CDR1 GTSNPN and CDR2 SVGIG (reference sequence). CDR3 sequence (DNA): TGTGCCTGGAGTTCCACAGGGTTTACAGAGACCCAGTACTTC. It specifies CAWSSTGFTETQYF. Filled out from reference TRBV30 and TRBJ2-5, the complete variable domain reads SQTIHQWPATLVQPVGSPLSLECTVEGTSNPNLYWYRQAAGRGLQLLFYSVGIGQISSEVPQNLSASRPQDRQFILSSKKLLLSDSGFYLCAWSSTGFTETQYFGPGTRLLVL.

There are many counts of this clonotype. The chain's CDR3 is CASRRGTVGNQPQHF. The CDR3 DNA reads TGTGCCAGCAGAAGAGGGACAGTAGGAAATCAGCCCCAGCATTTT. The chain links TRBV6-1 to TRBJ1-5; 7 positions match TRBD1. This CDR3 contains 15 residues. The trim removed 6 bases at V and 4 bases at J, leaving 9 bases unmatched. Germline CDR1 reads MNHNS; CDR2 reads SASEGT.

This clonotype appeared many times. V and J are TRBV5-6 and TRBJ1-2; 7 positions match TRBD1. Germline V gene data show CDR1 as SGHDT and CDR2 as YYEEEE. The length of the CDR3 is 13 residues. V gave up 1 base and J gave up 8 bases; unmatched junction bases: 5. As DNA, the CDR3 is TGTGCCAGCAGCTTGAAGGGGGCCGGGGGCTACACCTTC. Residues: CASSLKGAGGYTF. Looking up the rest from reference TRBV5-6 and TRBJ1-2 gives the full variable domain: DAGVTQSPTHLIKTRGQQVTLRCSPKSGHDTVSWYQQALGQGPQFIFQYYEEEERQRGNFPDRFSGHQFPNYSSELNVNALLLGDSALYLCASSLKGAGGYTFGSGTRLTVV.

This clonotype was counted at least ten times. The genes are TRBV10-2 and TRBJ2-7, with TRBD2 as a possible D gene (6 bases). Trimming removed 0 bases at V and 7 bases at J, with 13 bases between. Per the germline V gene, CDR1 is WSHSY and CDR2 is SAAADI. The CDR3 sequence is 14 residues long. CDR3 residues: CASSESPRGTEQYF. As DNA, the CDR3 is TGCGCCAGCAGTGAGTCTCCTCGGGGGACGGAGCAGTACTTC.

The chain is built from TRBV20-1 and TRBJ1-1; D uncertain. This CDR3 region has 14 residues. CDR1 and CDR2 (germline): DFQATT, SNEGSKA (reference sequence). V dropped 1 base and J dropped 2 bases, with 11 bases sitting between them. CDR3: CSARGGGRNTEAFF. The CDR3 nucleotides read TGCAGTGCTAGAGGGGGAGGTCGAAACACTGAAGCTTTCTTT.

The rearrangement links TRBV6-1 to TRBJ1-6, with D tentatively TRBD1 (5 bases). The CDR3 runs 14 residues. CDR1 is MNHNS, CDR2 SASEGT, per germline. V dropped 6 bases and J dropped 8 bases, with 14 bases sitting between them. The CDR3 here is CASSQVGADSPLHF. CDR3 bases: TGTGCCAGCAGCCAGGTCGGGGCAGATTCACCCCTCCACTTT.

The table lists this clonotype with many counts. The chain employs TRBV7-9 and TRBJ2-2; possible D gene TRBD1, 5 bases. V lost 6 bases, J lost 0 bases, and 14 bases lay in between. The CDR3 loop spans 16 amino acids. Germline lookup yields CDR1 SEHNR and CDR2 FQNEAQ (reference sequence). Here the CDR3 DNA reads TGTGCCAGCAGACAGGACGAAACCTCGAACACCGGGGAGCTGTTTTTT. It is translated as CASRQDETSNTGELFF. Using reference TRBV7-9 and TRBJ2-2 for the parts outside the CDR3, the full variable domain is DTGVSQNPRHKITKRGQNVTFRCDPISEHNRLYWYRQTLGQGPEFLTYFQNEAQLEKSRLLSDRFSAERPKGSFSTLEIQRTEQGDSAMYLCASRQDETSNTGELFFGEGSRLTVL.

The table lists this clonotype with a few counts. The chain recombines TRBV2 with TRBJ2-5, with D perhaps matching TRBD2 (5 bases). The CDR3 contains 14 residues. V was trimmed by 3 bases and J by 3 bases, leaving 11 bases between them. Germline V CDR1 and CDR2: SNHLY, FYNNEI. For the CDR3, the DNA is TGTGCCAGCAGTGACTGGTCGGGGAAAGAGACCCAGTACTTC. This encodes CASSDWSGKETQYF.

This clonotype was counted at least ten times. The gene calls are TRBV20-1 and TRBJ2-5, with unresolved D. The ends were cut back, 6 bases at V and 5 bases at J, with 10 bases in the middle. Germline V gene lookup returns CDR1 DFQATT and CDR2 SNEGSKA (reference sequence). There are 11 residues in the CDR3. In DNA, the CDR3 is TGCAGTGCACCCGGTGTCGAGACCCAGTACTTC. Translated: CSAPGVETQYF.

Notes on this clonotype: Compared with germline, one end of the junction differs, possibly owing to a read error. J is TRBJ2-7 and V is TRBV12-3 or TRBV12-4; D perhaps matches TRBD1 (5 bases). The CDR3 has 19 amino acids. In DNA, the CDR3 is TGTACCAGCTGTTTATATCGGTTTAGTACCTCGGACAAGAACTACGAGCAGTACTTC. Amino acids: CTSCLYRFSTSDKNYEQYF.

Ten or more counts support this clonotype. V is TRBV2 and J is TRBJ2-3; 12 positions match TRBD2. This CDR3 has 15 residues. The V segment lost 8 bases and the J segment 6 bases; nucleotides outside the gene matches: 9. Germline V CDR1 and CDR2: SNHLY, FYNNEI. CDR3 in amino acids: CASGQLAGGPDTQYF. The CDR3 coding sequence is TGTGCCAGCGGCCAGCTAGCGGGAGGGCCGGATACGCAGTATTTT.

This clonotype was seen a handful of times. The V call is TRBV6-5, the J call TRBJ2-7; D is perhaps TRBD2 (5 bases). Germline loops: CDR1 MNHEY, CDR2 SVGAGI. Trimming stripped 1 base from V and 8 bases from J, with 24 bases between. The CDR3 runs 17 residues. In DNA, the CDR3 is TGTGCCAGCAGTTACTTCCGACCCGGACTCCTACCTACGAAGCAGTACTTC. It translates to CASSYFRPGLLPTKQYF.

This clonotype was recorded at least ten times. The chain recombines TRBV7-3 with TRBJ2-2, with D possibly matching TRBD2 (6 bases). CDR3 size: 15 residues. V was shortened by 6 bases and J by 5 bases, with 16 bases between the two germline ends. The V gene's germline CDR1 is SGHTA and CDR2 FQGTGA. The CDR3 DNA follows: TGTGCCAGCAGACCTAGGGGAGGCGATACCGGGGAGCTGTTTTTT. Its protein is CASRPRGGDTGELFF.

This clonotype showed up many times. The chain is built from TRBV5-1 and TRBJ2-3; D gene uncertain. The V end lost 2 bases, the J end lost 0 bases, and 13 bases lay between the germline ends. Germline V gene sequence: CDR1 SGHRS, CDR2 YFSETQ. CDR3 length: 16 residues. The CDR3 here is CASSLNGLTSTDTQYF. Written as DNA, the CDR3 is TGCGCCAGCAGCTTAAATGGGTTAACTAGCACAGATACGCAGTATTTT.

The genes are TRBV7-2 and TRBJ2-5, with 13 bases that match TRBD2. The CDR3 has 17 amino acids. From germline, CDR1 is SGHTA and CDR2 FQGNSA. Trimming removed 3 bases from V and 3 bases from J; junction bases left unmatched: 7. CDR3 sequence (DNA): TGTGCCAGCAGCTTCCGGACTAGCGGGAGTCGAGAAGAGACCCAGTACTTC. Translated: CASSFRTSGSREETQYF.

V gene TRBV4-2 combines with J gene TRBJ2-1; no definite D call. The CDR3 has 14 residues. The germline V gene has CDR1 LGHNA and CDR2 YNFKEQ. V was clipped by 6 bases and J by 7 bases, with 16 bases between them. CDR3 coding DNA: TGTGCCAGCAGTCCTACCGATGCCCCTAATGAGCAGTTCTTC. Its translation is CASSPTDAPNEQFF.

This clonotype came up a few times. J is TRBJ2-5 and V is TRBV3-1; a weak D match, TRBD1 (6 bases). This CDR3 comprises 14 residues. V was pared by 4 bases and J by 3 bases, with 12 bases between. Per the germline V gene, CDR1 is LGHDT and CDR2 is YNNKEL (reference sequence). The CDR3 spells CASSPRDTEETQYF. The CDR3, as DNA: TGTGCCAGCAGCCCCCGGGACACCGAAGAGACCCAGTACTTC.

The CDR3 DNA reads TGTGCCAGCAGATTCCGAGGGACAGGACCTCATCAGCCCCAGCATTTT. It translates to CASRFRGTGPHQPQHF. This rearrangement joins TRBV6-2 or TRBV6-3 to TRBJ1-5; 8 bases match TRBD1. The CDR3 is made up of 16 amino acids. Losses at the gene ends were 6 bases for V and 5 bases for J; bases not matched to a gene: 12. Germline-derived CDR1 and CDR2 are MNHEY and SVGEGT.

This clonotype was detected a few times. This chain links TRBV5-1 with TRBJ2-3; D is undetermined. Germline lookup yields CDR1 SGHRS and CDR2 YFSETQ. The CDR3 runs to 14 residues. The V gene lost 0 bases and the J gene lost 6 bases, with 11 bases spanning the gap. CDR3 DNA: TGCGCCAGCAGCTTGGGATCTGGCTTGGATACGCAGTATTTT. Protein product: CASSLGSGLDTQYF.

The genes are TRBV13 and TRBJ2-3, with D uncertain. Germline V gene data show CDR1 as PRHDT and CDR2 as FYEKMQ (reference sequence). The CDR3 is 11 residues long. V lost 2 bases to trimming and J lost 7 bases, with 4 bases between them. The CDR3 sequence is CASSLRHTQYF. The DNA of the CDR3 is TGTGCCAGCAGCTTACGACATACGCAGTATTTT.

Many counts were recorded for this clonotype. This sequence joins TRBV2 and TRBJ1-5, with no clear D. This CDR3 comprises 14 residues. Germline loops: CDR1 SNHLY, CDR2 FYNNEI. V was pared by 6 bases and J by 0 bases, with 9 bases between. CDR3 in DNA: TGTGCCAGCAGCGACAAAAATAGCAATCAGCCCCAGCATTTT. Translation: CASSDKNSNQPQHF.

This rearrangement joins TRBV6-1 to TRBJ1-5; TRBD1 matches 9 bases. The germline CDR1 and CDR2 sequences are MNHNS and SASEGT. V trimming: 8 bases; J trimming: 3 bases; junction bases outside the gene matches: 14. The CDR3 runs to 17 residues. The CDR3 region has the DNA TGTGCCAGCTCAAAGACGCAACAGGGGGCCCCCAATCAGCCCCAGCATTTT. Translated: CASSKTQQGAPNQPQHF.

This clonotype was found many times. The chain links TRBV7-9 to TRBJ2-5; TRBD1 or TRBD2 may be the D gene (5 bases each). Trimming pared 10 bases from V and 5 bases from J, leaving 11 bases between. Germline CDR1 SEHNR, CDR2 FQNEAQ (reference sequence). The CDR3 spans 11 residues. The CDR3 coding sequence is TGTGCCACCCGGGGCGAGGAGACCCAGTACTTC. Translated: CATRGEETQYF.

The gene calls are TRBV20-1 and TRBJ2-7; weak D call: TRBD2 (6 bases). Germline V gene sequence: CDR1 DFQATT, CDR2 SNEGSKA (reference sequence). Trimming took 3 bases from V and 0 from J, leaving 15 bases between them. The CDR3 totals 15 residues. CDR3 loop: CSARTGLSSSYEQYF. The CDR3 DNA follows: TGCAGTGCTAGGACGGGACTCTCGAGCTCCTACGAGCAGTACTTC.

This clonotype was observed a handful of times. The V call is TRBV7-2, the J call TRBJ2-6; D not certain. V was cut by 5 bases and J by 4 bases, with 6 bases left in between. The germline gives CDR1 SGHTA, CDR2 FQGNSA. This CDR3 has 13 residues. As DNA, the CDR3 is TGTGCCAGCAGCCCGCGAGGGGCCAACGTCCTGACTTTC. Translating it yields CASSPRGANVLTF.

The J gene is TRBJ2-5, the V gene TRBV6-2 or TRBV6-3; tentatively, D is TRBD1 (6 bases). V lost 0 bases and J lost 0, with 17 bases in between. This CDR3 spans 18 amino acids. Germline V gene sequence: CDR1 MNHEY, CDR2 SVGEGT. CDR3 sequence (DNA): TGTGCCAGCAGTTACTCGGGGTCGCTGGACAGTGACCAAGAGACCCAGTACTTC. Its translation: CASSYSGSLDSDQETQYF.

The chain has TRBV28 and TRBJ2-1; D may be TRBD2 (6 bases). Germline CDR1 MDHEN, CDR2 SYDVKM. V lost 6 bases to trimming and J lost 10 bases, with 16 bases between them. The CDR3 loop spans 13 amino acids. Written as DNA, the CDR3 is TGTGCCAGCAGCCGGGACTCCGGGGAGGAGCAGTTCTTC. It yields the protein CASSRDSGEEQFF.